This TCR beta chain was documented in a study of identical twins. Overall study findings and caveats: Excess sharing by twins proved weaker in beta out-of-frame sequences.

In regard to this clonotype: Its specificity is not known.

The CDR3 has 12 amino acids. V lost 6 bases, J lost 6 bases, and 12 bases lay in between. Per the germline V gene, CDR1 is DFQATT and CDR2 is SNEGSKA (reference sequence). A universal primer site was created by template switching, with the cDNA bearing unique molecular identifiers. TCRdb called the 5' RACE reads again in MiXCR, with one record for every CDR3 protein. The sample has some 660,000 distinct CDR3 sequences; about 9.4% are singletons. These same data were also listed under a study on yellow fever vaccine responses in identical twins.

This sequence joins TRBV20-1 and TRBJ1-5; no firm D call. The clonotype comes from a woman under 30 in good health. Sequencing was carried out using PBMCs. The CDR3 DNA follows: TGCAGTGCCCAAGCATCGGCTCAGCCCCAGCATTTT. Protein sequence: CSAQASAQPQHF.